This entry is about one TCR beta chain. Using immunoSEQ multiplex PCR, the repertoire was profiled, and TCRdb retains in-frame clones only, with some absent. Of tens of thousands of clones in the sample, around 73% were seen once. V gave up 6 bases and J gave up 5 bases; unmatched junction bases: 5. The CDR3 sequence is 13 residues long. The germline CDR1 and CDR2 sequences are MNHNS and SASEGT. These data are taken from a study of blood T cell repertoires in COVID-19. Study background: The United States, Italy and Spain were the sources of the acute and convalescent COVID-19 samples. The analysed material was cDNA or gDNA that came from T cells, B-cell-depleted T cells, or PBMCs.

The sample was peripheral blood. The source is an older man with acute or convalescent COVID-19. This sequence joins TRBV6-1 and TRBJ1-2, with 8 positions matching TRBD1. CDR3 protein: CASSRDRRYGYTF. The DNA for the CDR3 is TGTGCCAGCAGCCGGGACAGGCGGTATGGCTACACCTTC.